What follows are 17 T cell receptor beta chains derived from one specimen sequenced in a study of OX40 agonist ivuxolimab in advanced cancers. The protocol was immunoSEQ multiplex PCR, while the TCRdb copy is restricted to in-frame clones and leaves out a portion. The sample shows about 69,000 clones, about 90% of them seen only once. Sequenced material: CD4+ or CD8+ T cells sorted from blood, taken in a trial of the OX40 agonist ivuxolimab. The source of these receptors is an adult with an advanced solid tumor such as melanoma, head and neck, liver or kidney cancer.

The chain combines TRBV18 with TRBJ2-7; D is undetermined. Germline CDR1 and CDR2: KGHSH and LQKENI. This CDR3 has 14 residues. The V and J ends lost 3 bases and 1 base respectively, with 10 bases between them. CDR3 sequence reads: CASSPGTQSYEQYF. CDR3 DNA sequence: TGTGCCAGCTCACCGGGCACGCAGTCCTACGAGCAGTACTTC.

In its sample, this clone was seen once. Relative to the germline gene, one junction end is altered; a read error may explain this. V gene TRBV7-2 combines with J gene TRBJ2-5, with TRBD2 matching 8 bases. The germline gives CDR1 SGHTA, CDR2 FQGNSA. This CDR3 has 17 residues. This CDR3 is CASSRPRVAGSLGTRYF. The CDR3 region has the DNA TGTGCCAGCAGCCGCCCCCGGGTAGCGGGGTCCCTAGGGACCCGGTACTTC. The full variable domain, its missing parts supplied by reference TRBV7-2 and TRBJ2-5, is GAGVSQSPSNKVTEKGKDVELRCDPISGHTALYWYRQSLGQGLEFLIYFQGNSAPDKSGLPSDRFSAERTGGSVSTLTIQRTQQEDSAVYLCASSRPRVAGSLGTRYFGPGTRLLVL.

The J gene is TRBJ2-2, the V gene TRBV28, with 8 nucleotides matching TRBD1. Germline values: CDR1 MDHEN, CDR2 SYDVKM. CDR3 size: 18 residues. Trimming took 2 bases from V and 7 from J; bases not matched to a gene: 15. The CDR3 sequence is CASSLGGPDRASDGELFF. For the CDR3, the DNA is TGTGCCAGCAGTTTAGGGGGACCGGACAGGGCTTCGGACGGGGAGCTGTTTTTT.

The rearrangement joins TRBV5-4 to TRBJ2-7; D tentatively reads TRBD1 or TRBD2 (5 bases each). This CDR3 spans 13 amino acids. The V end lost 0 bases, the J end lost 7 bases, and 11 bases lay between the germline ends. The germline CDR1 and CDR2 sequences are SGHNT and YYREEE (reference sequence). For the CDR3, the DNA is TGTGCCAGCAGCTTGGAGGGGAGAGGGGAGCAGTACTTC. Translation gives CASSLEGRGEQYF.

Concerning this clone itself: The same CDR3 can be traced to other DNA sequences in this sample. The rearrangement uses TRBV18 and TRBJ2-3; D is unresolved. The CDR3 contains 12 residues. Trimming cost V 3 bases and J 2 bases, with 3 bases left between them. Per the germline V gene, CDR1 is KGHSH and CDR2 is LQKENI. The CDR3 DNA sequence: TGTGCCAGCTCACCCCCCACAGATACGCAGTATTTT. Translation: CASSPPTDTQYF.

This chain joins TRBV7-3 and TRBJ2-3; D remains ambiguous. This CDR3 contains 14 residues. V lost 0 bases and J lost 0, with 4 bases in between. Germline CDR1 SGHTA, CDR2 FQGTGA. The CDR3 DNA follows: TGTGCCAGCAGCTTAACGTCTAGCACAGATACGCAGTATTTT. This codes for CASSLTSSTDTQYF.

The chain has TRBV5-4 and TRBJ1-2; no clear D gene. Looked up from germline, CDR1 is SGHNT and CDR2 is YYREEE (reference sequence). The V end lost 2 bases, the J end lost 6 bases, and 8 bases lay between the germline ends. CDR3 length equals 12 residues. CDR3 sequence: CASSLRRDGYTF. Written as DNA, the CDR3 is TGTGCCAGCAGCTTAAGGAGGGATGGCTACACCTTC.

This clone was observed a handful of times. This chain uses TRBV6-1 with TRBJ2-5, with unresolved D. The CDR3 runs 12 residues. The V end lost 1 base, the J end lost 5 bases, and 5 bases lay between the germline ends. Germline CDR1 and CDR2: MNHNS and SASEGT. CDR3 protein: CASSEEGETQYF. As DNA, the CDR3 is TGTGCCAGCAGTGAAGAAGGGGAGACCCAGTACTTC.

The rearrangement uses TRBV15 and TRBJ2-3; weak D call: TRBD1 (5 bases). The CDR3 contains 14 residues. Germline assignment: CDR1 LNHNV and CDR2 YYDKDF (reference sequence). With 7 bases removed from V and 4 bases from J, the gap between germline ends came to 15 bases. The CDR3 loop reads CATNLGHNADTQYF. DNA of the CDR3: TGTGCCACCAACCTGGGGCATAACGCAGATACGCAGTATTTT.

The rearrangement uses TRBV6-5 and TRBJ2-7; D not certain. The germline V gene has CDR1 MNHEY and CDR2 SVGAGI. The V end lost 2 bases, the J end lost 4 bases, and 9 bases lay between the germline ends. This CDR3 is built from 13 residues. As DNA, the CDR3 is TGTGCCAGCAGTTACGCCAATCTTTACGAGCAGTACTTC. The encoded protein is CASSYANLYEQYF.

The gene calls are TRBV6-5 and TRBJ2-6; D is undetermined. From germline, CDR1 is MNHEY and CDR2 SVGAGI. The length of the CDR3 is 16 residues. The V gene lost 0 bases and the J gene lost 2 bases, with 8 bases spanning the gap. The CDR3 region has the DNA TGTGCCAGCAGTTACTCGACCGGGCCTGGGGCCAACGTCCTGACTTTC. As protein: CASSYSTGPGANVLTF.

In nucleotides, the CDR3 is TGTGCCAGCAGCTTAGGGCAGGGATGGACCGGGGAGCTGTTTTTT. It translates to CASSLGQGWTGELFF. The chain has TRBV11-3 and TRBJ2-2; perhaps TRBD1 as D (5 bases). CDR3 size: 15 residues. Germline values: CDR1 SGHNT, CDR2 YENEEA. V lost 1 base and J lost 5, with 11 bases in between.

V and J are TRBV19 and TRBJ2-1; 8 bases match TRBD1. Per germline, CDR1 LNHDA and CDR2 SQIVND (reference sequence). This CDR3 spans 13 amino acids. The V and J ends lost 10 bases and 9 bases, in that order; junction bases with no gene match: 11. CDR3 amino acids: CATRGQGKGEQFF. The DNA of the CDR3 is TGTGCCACCAGGGGGCAGGGAAAGGGTGAGCAGTTCTTC.

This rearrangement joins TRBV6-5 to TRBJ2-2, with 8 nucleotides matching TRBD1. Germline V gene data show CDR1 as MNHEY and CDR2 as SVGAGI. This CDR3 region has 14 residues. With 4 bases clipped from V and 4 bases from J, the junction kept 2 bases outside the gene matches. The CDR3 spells CASSSRGRTGELFF. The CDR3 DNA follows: TGTGCCAGCAGTTCCAGGGGGCGCACCGGGGAGCTGTTTTTT.

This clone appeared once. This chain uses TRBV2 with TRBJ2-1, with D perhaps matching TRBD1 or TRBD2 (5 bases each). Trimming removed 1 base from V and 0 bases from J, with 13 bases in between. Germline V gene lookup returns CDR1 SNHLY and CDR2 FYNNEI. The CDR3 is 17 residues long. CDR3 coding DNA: TGTGCCAGCAGTGAAGTGAGGGGAATTAGCTCCTACAATGAGCAGTTCTTC. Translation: CASSEVRGISSYNEQFF.

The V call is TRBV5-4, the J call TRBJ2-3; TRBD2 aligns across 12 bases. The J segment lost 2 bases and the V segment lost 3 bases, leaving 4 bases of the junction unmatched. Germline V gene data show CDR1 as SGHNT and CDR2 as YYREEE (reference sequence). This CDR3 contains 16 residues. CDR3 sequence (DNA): TGTGCCAGCAGCTCAGGACTAGCGGGAATCACAGATACGCAGTATTTT. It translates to CASSSGLAGITDTQYF.

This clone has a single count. CDR3 in amino acids: CASSATSGRVETQYF. CDR3 DNA: TGTGCCAGCAGCGCCACTAGCGGGAGGGTTGAGACCCAGTACTTC. The V and J genes are TRBV6-1 and TRBJ2-5, with 13 bases aligning to TRBD2. V lost 6 bases, J lost 5 bases, and 6 bases stayed unmatched. This CDR3 contains 15 residues. Germline CDR1 and CDR2: MNHNS and SASEGT.